Given below is one T cell receptor beta chain in context. It is unclear where the CDR3 begins or ends on the DNA, so no DNA is shown, and the CDR3 is as TCRdb lists it. This specimen comes from a study of cytomegalovirus exposure and HLA in healthy donors. Primers included in the PCR were 60 Vbeta and 13 Jbeta primers. Sequencing was performed with immunoSEQ multiplex PCR; in TCRdb, only in-frame clones are kept and a portion is missing. Counted here are about 140,000 clones, 60% to 80% occurring once; the ten biggest clones make up about 10%. The germline V gene encodes CDR1 SGDLS and CDR2 YYNGEE. The CDR3 spans 14 amino acids, including both terminal residues.

The chain recombines TRBV9 with TRBJ1-2; the listed D gene, TRBD1, was not tested against the DNA. The sequencing sample was made of PBMCs. The receptor's source is a man younger than 30 in good health and CMV-seropositive. CDR3 amino acids: CASSVGQGNYGYPF.